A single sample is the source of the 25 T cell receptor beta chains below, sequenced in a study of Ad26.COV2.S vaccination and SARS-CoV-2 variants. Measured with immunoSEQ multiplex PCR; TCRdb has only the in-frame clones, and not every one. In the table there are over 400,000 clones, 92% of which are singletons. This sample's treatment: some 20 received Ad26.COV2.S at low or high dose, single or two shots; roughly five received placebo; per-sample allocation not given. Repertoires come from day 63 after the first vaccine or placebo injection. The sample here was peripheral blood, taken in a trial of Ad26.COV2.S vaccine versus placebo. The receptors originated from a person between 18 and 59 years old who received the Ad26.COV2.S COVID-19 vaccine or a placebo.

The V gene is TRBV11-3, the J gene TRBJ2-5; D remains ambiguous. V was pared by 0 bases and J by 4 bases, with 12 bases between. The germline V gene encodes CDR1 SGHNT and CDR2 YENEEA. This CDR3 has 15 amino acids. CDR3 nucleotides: TGTGCCAGCAGCTTAGATGCGGTCGTTCGAGAGACCCAGTACTTC. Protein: CASSLDAVVRETQYF.

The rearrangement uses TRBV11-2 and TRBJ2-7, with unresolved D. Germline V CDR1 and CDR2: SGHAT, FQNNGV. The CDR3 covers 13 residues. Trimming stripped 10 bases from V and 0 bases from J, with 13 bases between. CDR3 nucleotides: TGTGCCACCGAGGACGCCCACTCCTACGAGCAGTACTTC. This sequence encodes CATEDAHSYEQYF.

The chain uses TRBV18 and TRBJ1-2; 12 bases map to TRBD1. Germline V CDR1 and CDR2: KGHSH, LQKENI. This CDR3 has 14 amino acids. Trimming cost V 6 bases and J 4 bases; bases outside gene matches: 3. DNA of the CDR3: TGTGCCAGCTCTCCGGGACAGGGGGCCTATGGCTACACCTTC. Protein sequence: CASSPGQGAYGYTF.

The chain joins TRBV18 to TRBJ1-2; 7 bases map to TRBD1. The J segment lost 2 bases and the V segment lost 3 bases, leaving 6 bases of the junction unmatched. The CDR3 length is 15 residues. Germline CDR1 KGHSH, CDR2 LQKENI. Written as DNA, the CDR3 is TGTGCCAGCTCACCCACAGGGGAGCGGAACTATGGCTACACCTTC. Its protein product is CASSPTGERNYGYTF.

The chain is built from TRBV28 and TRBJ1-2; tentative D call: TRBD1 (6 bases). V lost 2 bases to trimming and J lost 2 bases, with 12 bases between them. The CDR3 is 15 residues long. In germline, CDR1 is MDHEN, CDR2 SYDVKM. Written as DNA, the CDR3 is TGTGCCAGCAGTTTAGGGGGCACCGCCAACTATGGCTACACCTTC. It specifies CASSLGGTANYGYTF.

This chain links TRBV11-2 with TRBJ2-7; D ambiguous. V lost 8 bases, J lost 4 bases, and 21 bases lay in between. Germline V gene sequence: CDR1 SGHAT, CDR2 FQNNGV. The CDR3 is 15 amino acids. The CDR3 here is CASGYSGGRQYEQYF. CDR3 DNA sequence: TGTGCCAGCGGATATTCCGGCGGACGCCAATACGAGCAGTACTTC.

This CDR3 is CASSPVTGVSSYEQYF. CDR3 sequence (DNA): TGTGCCAGCTCACCAGTCACAGGAGTCTCTTCCTACGAGCAGTACTTC. This chain connects TRBV18 to TRBJ2-7; D is possibly TRBD1 (5 bases). Germline CDR1 KGHSH, CDR2 LQKENI. This CDR3 has 16 amino acids. V lost 2 bases and J 1 base, leaving 15 bases between the germline ends.

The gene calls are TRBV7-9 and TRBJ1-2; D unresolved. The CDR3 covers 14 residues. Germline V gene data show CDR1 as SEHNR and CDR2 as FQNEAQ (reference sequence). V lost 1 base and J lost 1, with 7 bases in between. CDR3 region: CASSLGQLNYGYTF. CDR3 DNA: TGTGCCAGCAGCTTAGGGCAGCTTAACTATGGCTACACCTTC.

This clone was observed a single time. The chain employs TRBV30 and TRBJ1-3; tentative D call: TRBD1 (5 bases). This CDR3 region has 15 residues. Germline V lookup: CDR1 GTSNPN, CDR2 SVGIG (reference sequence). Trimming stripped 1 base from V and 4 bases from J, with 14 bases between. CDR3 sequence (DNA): TGTGCCTGGAGTGGCACAGCGCGGGGGGGAAACACCATATATTTT. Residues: CAWSGTARGGNTIYF.

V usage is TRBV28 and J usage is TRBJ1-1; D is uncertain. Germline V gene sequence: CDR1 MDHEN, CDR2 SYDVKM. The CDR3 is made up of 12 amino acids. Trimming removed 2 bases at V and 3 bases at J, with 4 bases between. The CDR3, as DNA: TGTGCCAGCAGTTTACTTCACACTGAAGCTTTCTTT. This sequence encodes CASSLLHTEAFF.

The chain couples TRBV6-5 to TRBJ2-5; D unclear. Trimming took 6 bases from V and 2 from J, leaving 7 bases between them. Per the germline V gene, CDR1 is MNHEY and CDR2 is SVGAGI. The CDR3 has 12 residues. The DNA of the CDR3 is TGTGCCAGCAGGGGCCATCAAGAGACCCAGTACTTC. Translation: CASRGHQETQYF.

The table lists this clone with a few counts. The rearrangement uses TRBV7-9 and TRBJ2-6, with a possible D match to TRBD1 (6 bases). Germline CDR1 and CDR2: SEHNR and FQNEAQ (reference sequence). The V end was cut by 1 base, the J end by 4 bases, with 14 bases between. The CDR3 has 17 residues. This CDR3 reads CASSLVATGLGANVLTF. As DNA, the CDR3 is TGTGCCAGCAGCTTAGTGGCAACAGGGTTAGGGGCCAACGTCCTGACTTTC.

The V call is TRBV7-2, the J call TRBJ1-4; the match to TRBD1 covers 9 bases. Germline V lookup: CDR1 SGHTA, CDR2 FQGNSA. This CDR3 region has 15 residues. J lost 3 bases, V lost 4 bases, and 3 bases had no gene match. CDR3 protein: CASSSGQGSNEKLFF. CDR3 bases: TGTGCCAGCAGCTCGGGACAGGGATCTAATGAAAAACTGTTTTTT.

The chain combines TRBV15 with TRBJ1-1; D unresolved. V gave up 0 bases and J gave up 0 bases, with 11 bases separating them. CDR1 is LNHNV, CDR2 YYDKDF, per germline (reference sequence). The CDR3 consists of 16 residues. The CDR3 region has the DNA TGTGCCACCAGCAGAGATCTTGGAGGGCTGAACACTGAAGCTTTCTTT. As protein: CATSRDLGGLNTEAFF.

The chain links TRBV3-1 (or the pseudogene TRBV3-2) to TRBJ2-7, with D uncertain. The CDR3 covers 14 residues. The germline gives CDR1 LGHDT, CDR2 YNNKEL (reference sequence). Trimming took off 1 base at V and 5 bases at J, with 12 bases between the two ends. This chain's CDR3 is CASSQVVDSHEQYF. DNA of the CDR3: TGTGCCAGCAGCCAAGTGGTTGATAGCCACGAGCAGTACTTC.

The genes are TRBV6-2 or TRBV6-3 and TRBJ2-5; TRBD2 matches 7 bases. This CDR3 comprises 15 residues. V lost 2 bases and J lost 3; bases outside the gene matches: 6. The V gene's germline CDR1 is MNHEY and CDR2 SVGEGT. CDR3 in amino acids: CASSYLPGGEETQYF. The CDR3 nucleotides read TGTGCCAGCAGTTACCTCCCGGGGGGAGAAGAGACCCAGTACTTC.

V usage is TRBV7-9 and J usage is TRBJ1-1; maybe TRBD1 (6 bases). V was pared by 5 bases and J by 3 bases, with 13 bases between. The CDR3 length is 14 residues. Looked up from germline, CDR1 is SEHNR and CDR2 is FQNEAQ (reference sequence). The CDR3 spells CASSPVGGDTEAFF. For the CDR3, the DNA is TGTGCCAGCAGCCCCGTGGGGGGCGACACTGAAGCTTTCTTT.

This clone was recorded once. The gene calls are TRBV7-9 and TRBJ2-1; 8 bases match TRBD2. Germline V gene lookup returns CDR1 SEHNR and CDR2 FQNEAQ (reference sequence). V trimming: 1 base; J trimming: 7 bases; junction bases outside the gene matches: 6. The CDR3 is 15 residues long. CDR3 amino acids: CASSLGAGGGNEQFF. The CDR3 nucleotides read TGTGCCAGCAGCTTAGGGGCGGGGGGAGGTAATGAGCAGTTCTTC. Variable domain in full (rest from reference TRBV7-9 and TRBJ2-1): DTGVSQNPRHKITKRGQNVTFRCDPISEHNRLYWYRQTLGQGPEFLTYFQNEAQLEKSRLLSDRFSAERPKGSFSTLEIQRTEQGDSAMYLCASSLGAGGGNEQFFGPGTRLTVL.

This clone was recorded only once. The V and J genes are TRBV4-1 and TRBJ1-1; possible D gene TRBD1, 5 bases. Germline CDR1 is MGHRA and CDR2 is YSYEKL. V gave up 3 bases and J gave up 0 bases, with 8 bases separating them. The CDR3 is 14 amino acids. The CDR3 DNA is TGCGCCAGCAGCCATCCGACAGTGAACACTGAAGCTTTCTTT. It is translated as CASSHPTVNTEAFF.

CDR3: CASSELGWNSNQPQHF. As DNA, the CDR3 is TGTGCCAGCAGTGAATTAGGTTGGAATAGCAATCAGCCCCAGCATTTT. The chain recombines TRBV25-1 with TRBJ1-5; D is uncertain. V dropped 1 base and J dropped 0 bases, with 10 bases sitting between them. Germline V gene sequence: CDR1 MGHDK, CDR2 SYGVNS. CDR3 length: 16 amino acids.

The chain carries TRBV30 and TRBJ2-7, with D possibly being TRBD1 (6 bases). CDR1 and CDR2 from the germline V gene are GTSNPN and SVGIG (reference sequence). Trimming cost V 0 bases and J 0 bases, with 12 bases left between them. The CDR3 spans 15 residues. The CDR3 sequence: CAWSVFRDNSYEQYF. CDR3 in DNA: TGTGCCTGGAGTGTGTTCCGGGACAACTCCTACGAGCAGTACTTC.

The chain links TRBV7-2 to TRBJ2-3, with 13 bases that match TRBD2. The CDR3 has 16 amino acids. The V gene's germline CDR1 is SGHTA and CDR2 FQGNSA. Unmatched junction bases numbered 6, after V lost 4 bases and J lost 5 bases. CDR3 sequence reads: CASSYTSGGAGDTQYF. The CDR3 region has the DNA TGTGCCAGCAGCTACACTAGCGGGGGGGCAGGAGATACGCAGTATTTT.

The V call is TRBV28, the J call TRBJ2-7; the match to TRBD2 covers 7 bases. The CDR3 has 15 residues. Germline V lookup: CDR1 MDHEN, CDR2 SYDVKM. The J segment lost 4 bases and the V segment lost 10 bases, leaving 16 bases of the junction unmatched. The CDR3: CATGGPPSSNYEQYF. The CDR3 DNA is TGTGCCACGGGGGGACCCCCCTCGTCCAATTACGAGCAGTACTTC.

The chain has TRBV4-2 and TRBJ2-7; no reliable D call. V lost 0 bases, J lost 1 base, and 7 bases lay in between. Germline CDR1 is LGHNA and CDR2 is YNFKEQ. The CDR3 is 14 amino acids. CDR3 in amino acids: CASSQDTGSYEQYF. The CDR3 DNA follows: TGTGCCAGCAGCCAAGACACTGGATCCTACGAGCAGTACTTC.

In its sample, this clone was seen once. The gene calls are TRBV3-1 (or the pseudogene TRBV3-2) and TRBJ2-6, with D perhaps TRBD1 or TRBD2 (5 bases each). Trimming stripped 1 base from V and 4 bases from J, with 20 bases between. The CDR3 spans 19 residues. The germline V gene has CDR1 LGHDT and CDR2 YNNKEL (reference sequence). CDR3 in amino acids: CASSQAGQGFVTGANVLTF. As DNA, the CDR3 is TGTGCCAGCAGCCAAGCGGGGCAGGGCTTTGTGACCGGGGCCAACGTCCTGACTTTC.